These 29 T cell receptor beta chains originate from one sample sequenced in a study of cytomegalovirus exposure and HLA in healthy donors. The PCR ran on 60 Vbeta and 13 Jbeta primers. Libraries were prepared by immunoSEQ multiplex PCR; TCRdb keeps only in-frame clonotypes and omits some of them. This table has tens of thousands of clones, around 80% appearing once. Sequencing was done on a sample of PBMCs. These receptors all come from a man between 35 and 55 years old in good health and CMV-seronegative.

This chain joins TRBV2 and TRBJ2-2, with 8 bases identical to TRBD1. V shed 3 bases, J shed 3 bases, and the junction held 0 bases outside the gene matches. The CDR3 consists of 14 residues. Germline CDR1 SNHLY, CDR2 FYNNEI. The CDR3 reads CASSEDRDTGELFF. The DNA of the CDR3 is TGTGCCAGCAGTGAGGACAGGGACACCGGGGAGCTGTTTTTT.

The V and J genes are TRBV2 and TRBJ2-2; 9 nucleotides match TRBD2. The CDR3 is 16 amino acids. Per germline, CDR1 SNHLY and CDR2 FYNNEI. With 0 bases clipped from V and 5 bases from J, the junction kept 4 bases outside the gene matches. CDR3 loop: CASSEAGSGRTGELFF. The CDR3 DNA is TGTGCCAGCAGTGAAGCAGGTAGCGGGAGAACCGGGGAGCTGTTTTTT.

V gene TRBV5-1 combines with J gene TRBJ2-5, with 7 bases matching TRBD1. Trimming cost V 0 bases and J 1 base; bases outside gene matches: 6. The CDR3 sequence is 16 residues long. The germline V gene has CDR1 SGHRS and CDR2 YFSETQ. The CDR3 bases are TGCGCCAGCAGCTTGGCCGGCCCAGGGGGCCAAGAGACCCAGTACTTC. Translated: CASSLAGPGGQETQYF.

This sequence joins TRBV28 and TRBJ1-5, with a possible D match to TRBD1 (6 bases). V lost 7 bases, J lost 3 bases, and 16 bases lay in between. CDR1 is MDHEN, CDR2 SYDVKM, per germline. The CDR3 is 15 residues long. The CDR3 DNA reads TGTGCCAGCATCTTAACCCGACAGGTCAATCAGCCCCAGCATTTT. It yields the protein CASILTRQVNQPQHF.

This chain uses TRBV5-1 with TRBJ2-7, with 9 bases aligning to TRBD1. Germline values: CDR1 SGHRS, CDR2 YFSETQ. V was clipped by 4 bases and J by 6 bases; unmatched bases: 8. The CDR3 has 14 amino acids. The CDR3 spells CASSKQGTGIEQYF. Written as DNA, the CDR3 is TGCGCCAGCAGCAAGCAAGGGACAGGGATCGAGCAGTACTTC.

This clone was counted only a few times. This chain uses TRBV7-6 with TRBJ2-7; D is perhaps TRBD1 (5 bases). CDR1 is SGHVS, CDR2 FNYEAQ, per germline. V shed 5 bases and J shed 2 bases, with 19 bases lying between them. CDR3 size: 16 residues. Written as DNA, the CDR3 is TGTGCCAGCAGCCCGGGCGGAAGGGGCCTCACCTACGAGCAGTACTTC. Its translation is CASSPGGRGLTYEQYF. The whole variable domain, filled in from reference TRBV7-6 and TRBJ2-7, reads GAGVSQSPRYKVTKRGQDVALRCDPISGHVSLYWYRQALGQGPEFLTYFNYEAQQDKSGLPNDRFSAERPEGSISTLTIQRTEQRDSAMYRCASSPGGRGLTYEQYFGPGTRLTVT.

This clone was recorded a few times. DNA for the CDR3: TGCGCCAGCAGCTCACCGACAGGGGCCCGAGTTAGTGGCTACACCTTC. The encoded protein is CASSSPTGARVSGYTF. The genes are TRBV4-1 and TRBJ1-2, with 8 bases that match TRBD1. V gave up 5 bases and J gave up 7 bases; unmatched junction bases: 15. This CDR3 comprises 16 residues. CDR1 and CDR2 from the germline V gene are MGHRA and YSYEKL.

This clone was seen just once. The chain has TRBV25-1 and TRBJ2-2; 7 bases line up with TRBD1. CDR3 size: 15 residues. Germline trimming cut 7 bases from V and 4 bases from J; bases unmatched to any gene: 9. Germline V CDR1 and CDR2: MGHDK, SYGVNS. This chain's CDR3 is CASTQTGFGTGELFF. In DNA form, the CDR3 reads TGTGCCAGCACCCAGACAGGGTTTGGCACCGGGGAGCTGTTTTTT.

This clone has only a few counts. The rearrangement links TRBV19 to TRBJ1-1; D is unclear. Trimming shortened V by 3 bases and J by 3 bases, and 8 bases separated the two germline ends. Per the germline V gene, CDR1 is LNHDA and CDR2 is SQIVND (reference sequence). The CDR3 length is 13 residues. The CDR3 reads CASSIVADTEAFF. The CDR3 DNA reads TGTGCCAGTAGTATTGTGGCAGACACTGAAGCTTTCTTT.

The V and J genes are TRBV6-6 and TRBJ1-4; TRBD1 agrees at 8 bases. V shed 4 bases and J 7 bases; nucleotides not matched to a gene: 8. The CDR3 spans 15 residues. Germline lookup yields CDR1 MNHNY and CDR2 SVGAGI (reference sequence). This CDR3 reads CASSSQTGVIEKLFF. The DNA of the CDR3 is TGTGCCAGCAGTTCTCAGACAGGGGTTATTGAAAAACTGTTTTTT.

V gene TRBV28 combines with J gene TRBJ1-5; D possibly corresponds to TRBD1 (6 bases). The CDR3 runs to 15 residues. Germline V gene sequence: CDR1 MDHEN, CDR2 SYDVKM. Between the trimmed V and J ends, which lost 6 bases and 2 bases, there was a span of 14 bases. This CDR3 reads CASRPTGTRNQPQHF. The CDR3 DNA is TGTGCCAGCAGACCTACAGGGACCCGCAATCAGCCCCAGCATTTT.

The chain uses TRBV28 and TRBJ2-4; no clear D. Germline V gene sequence: CDR1 MDHEN, CDR2 SYDVKM. The CDR3 is 15 amino acids. Trimming stripped 4 bases from V and 6 bases from J, with 16 bases between. CDR3 loop: CASSYQRITLNIQYF. DNA for the CDR3: TGTGCCAGCAGTTACCAGCGTATAACCTTAAACATTCAGTACTTC.

The chain links TRBV19 to TRBJ1-4; D might be TRBD1 (5 bases). CDR3 length: 13 amino acids. V was clipped by 7 bases and J by 8 bases, with 14 bases between them. Germline CDR1 is LNHDA and CDR2 is SQIVND (reference sequence). The DNA for the CDR3 is TGTGCCAGTACCGGGCAGGGCGGCGAAAAACTGTTTTTT. It translates to CASTGQGGEKLFF.

The chain couples TRBV30 to TRBJ1-2; 10 bases are shared with TRBD1. The CDR3 runs 14 residues. The V segment lost 1 base and the J segment 5 bases; nucleotides outside the gene matches: 4. CDR1 and CDR2 from the germline V gene are GTSNPN and SVGIG (reference sequence). Here the CDR3 reads CAWSGGQGGYGYTF. In DNA, the CDR3 is TGTGCCTGGAGTGGCGGACAGGGGGGATATGGCTACACCTTC.

Notes on this clone: Other DNA sequences in the same sample also yield this CDR3. The rearrangement joins TRBV5-1 to TRBJ2-3; TRBD2 matches at 8 bases. V was clipped by 5 bases and J by 5 bases; unmatched bases: 10. The CDR3 has 15 amino acids. Germline lookup yields CDR1 SGHRS and CDR2 YFSETQ. In DNA form, the CDR3 reads TGCGCCAGCAGTTTGAGGGGACTAGGGGGAGATACGCAGTATTTT. This gives the protein CASSLRGLGGDTQYF.

The chain links TRBV7-9 to TRBJ2-6; the D gene is possibly TRBD2 (5 bases). The V and J ends lost 3 bases and 0 bases respectively, with 9 bases between them. This CDR3 has 16 residues. Germline V lookup: CDR1 SEHNR, CDR2 FQNEAQ (reference sequence). CDR3 DNA sequence: TGTGCCAGCAGCTTCCAGCGGCCCTCTGGGGCCAACGTCCTGACTTTC. It translates to CASSFQRPSGANVLTF.

The chain combines TRBV15 with TRBJ1-1, with 8 bases lining up with TRBD1. The CDR3 spans 15 residues. Germline V gives CDR1 LNHNV, CDR2 YYDKDF (reference sequence). The trim removed 4 bases at V and 3 bases at J, leaving 7 bases unmatched. This CDR3 is CATSTFGQGDTEAFF. The CDR3 DNA follows: TGTGCCACCAGCACTTTTGGACAGGGAGACACTGAAGCTTTCTTT.

The chain joins TRBV5-1 to TRBJ2-1; maybe TRBD2 (5 bases). The CDR3 is 13 amino acids. V was clipped by 3 bases and J by 3 bases, with 7 bases between them. Germline assignment: CDR1 SGHRS and CDR2 YFSETQ. This chain's CDR3 is CASSSGNYNEQFF. The CDR3 bases are TGCGCCAGCAGCTCCGGGAACTACAATGAGCAGTTCTTC. The variable domain in full, with the rest retrieved from reference TRBV5-1 and TRBJ2-1, is KAGVTQTPRYLIKTRGQQVTLSCSPISGHRSVSWYQQTPGQGLQFLFEYFSETQRNKGNFPGRFSGRQFSNSRSEMNVSTLELGDSALYLCASSSGNYNEQFFGPGTRLTVL.

This clone has only a few counts. CDR3 bases: TGTGCCAGCAGCAAGGGGACAGGGGTCGACACTGAAGCTTTCTTT. This encodes CASSKGTGVDTEAFF. V is TRBV21-1 and J is TRBJ1-1; TRBD1, as called in the table, went unchecked against the DNA. TRBV21-1 corresponds to a pseudogene. The length of the CDR3 is 15 residues.

J is TRBJ2-7 and V is TRBV5-1; TRBD1 aligns across 8 bases. Germline V gene sequence: CDR1 SGHRS, CDR2 YFSETQ. CDR3 length: 15 amino acids. After removal of 4 bases from V and 1 base from J, the junction contained 7 bases not matched to a gene. The CDR3 reads CASSRGRGQSYEQYF. The CDR3 nucleotides read TGCGCCAGCAGCCGGGGCAGGGGGCAATCCTACGAGCAGTACTTC.

In its sample, this clone was seen a few times. No conserved phenylalanine or tryptophan is present at the end of the CDR3, so a read error is the likely explanation. It is unclear where the CDR3 begins or ends on the DNA, so no DNA is shown, and the CDR3 is as TCRdb lists it. V is TRBV18 and J is TRBJ1-2; the D call TRBD1 from the table was never checked on the DNA. The CDR3 contains 12 residues when both ends are counted. Germline V gene data show CDR1 as KGHSH and CDR2 as LQKENI. The CDR3 reads CASSTGQSDTLI.

The chain has TRBV5-1 and TRBJ1-4; tentatively, D is TRBD1 (5 bases). CDR1 and CDR2 from the germline V gene are SGHRS and YFSETQ. This CDR3 has 16 residues. V lost 3 bases to trimming and J lost 4 bases, with 16 bases between them. The CDR3 sequence: CASSSQMTDNNEKLFF. For the CDR3, the DNA is TGCGCCAGCAGCTCGCAAATGACAGATAATAATGAAAAACTGTTTTTT.

The CDR3 sequence is CASSTHPSSYEQYF. The CDR3 DNA is TGTGCCAGCAGTACACATCCTAGCTCCTACGAGCAGTACTTC. The V gene is TRBV6-1, the J gene TRBJ2-7; D gene uncertain. The germline V gene has CDR1 MNHNS and CDR2 SASEGT. V was clipped by 5 bases and J by 0 bases, with 11 bases between them. The CDR3 loop spans 14 amino acids.

This chain uses TRBV4-1 with TRBJ2-1; D might be TRBD2 (6 bases). CDR3 length equals 17 residues. The V end lost 4 bases, the J end lost 5 bases, and 21 bases lay between the germline ends. Germline V lookup: CDR1 MGHRA, CDR2 YSYEKL. CDR3 residues: CASSPREWRDLNNEQFF. CDR3 nucleotides: TGCGCCAGCAGCCCGAGGGAGTGGCGGGATCTGAACAATGAGCAGTTCTTC.

There are a few counts of this clone. The V call is TRBV27, the J call TRBJ2-7; no definite D call. Trimming stripped 1 base from V and 2 bases from J, with 6 bases between. This CDR3 region has 13 residues. Germline-derived CDR1 and CDR2 are MNHEY and SMNVEV (reference sequence). This chain's CDR3 is CASSLLGTYEQYF. DNA for the CDR3: TGTGCCAGCAGTTTATTGGGCACCTACGAGCAGTACTTC.

V is TRBV6-5 and J is TRBJ1-6, with D hard to call. V gave up 6 bases and J gave up 9 bases, with 12 bases separating them. This CDR3 region has 13 residues. Germline CDR1 and CDR2: MNHEY and SVGAGI. The CDR3 region is CASRTGAGSPLHF. CDR3 bases: TGTGCCAGCAGGACGGGAGCGGGTTCACCCCTCCACTTT.

This chain joins TRBV6-5 and TRBJ1-1, with TRBD1 matching over 8 bases. Germline CDR1 MNHEY, CDR2 SVGAGI. This CDR3 spans 14 amino acids. Trimming removed 6 bases from V and 4 bases from J; junction bases left unmatched: 7. The chain's CDR3 is CASRQDRVVTEAFF. CDR3 coding DNA: TGTGCCAGCAGACAGGACAGGGTGGTCACTGAAGCTTTCTTT.

The chain combines TRBV6-1 with TRBJ2-7, with D perhaps TRBD1 (5 bases). CDR1 and CDR2 (germline): MNHNS, SASEGT. The V end was cut by 2 bases, the J end by 4 bases, with 18 bases between. The CDR3 loop spans 16 amino acids. The CDR3 loop reads CASSESLLDIYYEQYF. The CDR3 coding sequence is TGTGCCAGCAGTGAATCGTTATTGGACATCTATTACGAGCAGTACTTC.

This clone was found a few times. The chain recombines TRBV2 with TRBJ1-5; TRBD1 might be the D (5 bases). The V end was cut by 4 bases, the J end by 5 bases, with 9 bases between. CDR1 SNHLY and CDR2 FYNNEI come from the germline V gene. This CDR3 has 13 residues. The CDR3 DNA is TGTGCCAGCAGTGCCGGGGGTTATCAGCCCCAGCATTTT. This codes for CASSAGGYQPQHF. Drawing the rest from reference TRBV2 and TRBJ1-5, the complete variable domain is EPEVTQTPSHQVTQMGQEVILRCVPISNHLYFYWYRQILGQKVEFLVSFYNNEISEKSEIFDDQFSVERPDGSNFTLKIRSTKLEDSAMYFCASSAGGYQPQHFGDGTRLSIL.